This passage covers 10 T cell receptor beta chains from one sample sequenced in a study of T cells in tumors after PD-1 blockade. Repertoires were generated with immunoSEQ multiplex PCR, while TCRdb's copy carries only in-frame clones and drops some. This table has some 60,000 clones, about four fifths appearing once. Source: PBMCs, taken before anti-PD-1 treatment. Receptors originate from a human donor with basal cell carcinoma.

Of note for this clone: Mismatch with germline at one junction end may stem from a read error. The rearrangement uses TRBV6-4 and TRBJ1-4; weak D call: TRBD1 (5 bases). The CDR3 is made up of 14 amino acids. In germline, CDR1 is MRHNA, CDR2 SNTAGT. DNA for the CDR3: TGTGCCGGCAGTGACAGACAGTCTAATGAAAAACTGTTTTTT. It codes for CAGSDRQSNEKLFF.

The chain's CDR3 is CAWSALAGRGTQYF. In nucleotides, the CDR3 is TGTGCCTGGAGTGCCTTAGCGGGGAGGGGGACCCAGTACTTC. V usage is TRBV30 and J usage is TRBJ2-5; 8 bases map to TRBD2. Trimming removed 1 base from V and 7 bases from J; junction bases left unmatched: 8. Germline V gene lookup returns CDR1 GTSNPN and CDR2 SVGIG (reference sequence). This CDR3 region has 14 residues.

The V gene is TRBV19, the J gene TRBJ2-7; 10 nucleotides match TRBD2. Germline V lookup: CDR1 LNHDA, CDR2 SQIVND (reference sequence). The CDR3 is made up of 15 amino acids. J lost 4 bases, V lost 2 bases, and 5 bases had no gene match. The CDR3 loop reads CASSISGGAFYEQYF. The CDR3 DNA is TGTGCCAGTAGTATAAGCGGGGGGGCCTTTTACGAGCAGTACTTC.

V and J are TRBV25-1 and TRBJ2-3; D ambiguous. The V end was cut by 2 bases, the J end by 4 bases, with 22 bases between. The germline V gene encodes CDR1 MGHDK and CDR2 SYGVNS. CDR3 length: 18 amino acids. In DNA, the CDR3 is TGTGCCAGCAGTGAAACGGTGGGCAGGTTGACATCAGCAGATACGCAGTATTTT. Translated: CASSETVGRLTSADTQYF. Variable domain in full (rest from reference TRBV25-1 and TRBJ2-3): EADIYQTPRYLVIGTGKKITLECSQTMGHDKMYWYQQDPGMELHLIHYSYGVNSTEKGDLSSESTVSRIRTEHFPLTLESARPSHTSQYLCASSETVGRLTSADTQYFGPGTRLTVL.

This clone was seen a handful of times. The gene calls are TRBV29-1 and TRBJ2-3; 7 bases are shared with TRBD2. The junction had 12 bases not matched to a gene; V was cut back by 0 bases and J by 0 bases. Germline V gene lookup returns CDR1 SQVTM and CDR2 ANQGSEA. The length of the CDR3 is 18 residues. The CDR3 nucleotides are TGCAGCGTTGAAGATATCAGCGGGGATAGACCTAGCACAGATACGCAGTATTTT. Translating gives CSVEDISGDRPSTDTQYF.

The V gene is TRBV7-9, the J gene TRBJ2-5; TRBD1 or TRBD2 may be the D gene (6 bases each). Germline CDR1 is SEHNR and CDR2 is FQNEAQ (reference sequence). V was clipped by 5 bases and J by 0 bases, with 16 bases between them. CDR3 length: 16 residues. CDR3 DNA sequence: TGTGCCAGCAGCCCATATTGGGGGGCCTACCAAGAGACCCAGTACTTC. Translating it yields CASSPYWGAYQETQYF.

This chain joins TRBV6-5 and TRBJ2-2, with D possibly TRBD2 on 5 matching bases. Trimming removed 2 bases from V and 5 bases from J, with 9 bases in between. Germline-derived CDR1 and CDR2 are MNHEY and SVGAGI. There are 14 residues in the CDR3. The CDR3 DNA is TGTGCCAGCAGTTACGGCAGGAGGACCGGGGAGCTGTTTTTT. Protein: CASSYGRRTGELFF.

The chain is built from TRBV11-3 and TRBJ1-1; D is uncertain. The germline V and J ends were trimmed by 5 bases and 3 bases, with 16 bases remaining between them. Germline V gene sequence: CDR1 SGHNT, CDR2 YENEEA. This CDR3 comprises 15 residues. The DNA of the CDR3 is TGTGCCAGCAGCCCAAAGGGTCCCGGGGACACTGAAGCTTTCTTT. Its translation is CASSPKGPGDTEAFF.

V usage is TRBV5-1 and J usage is TRBJ2-2; the D gene is possibly TRBD2 (7 bases). Germline loops: CDR1 SGHRS, CDR2 YFSETQ. The CDR3 consists of 16 residues. V lost 0 bases and J lost 6, with 15 bases in between. CDR3 protein: CASSLAQRGHPGELFF. The CDR3 coding sequence is TGCGCCAGCAGCTTGGCCCAGCGGGGACATCCCGGGGAGCTGTTTTTT.

This clone was recorded once. The chain uses TRBV6-5 and TRBJ1-1, with 9 nucleotides matching TRBD1. The junction had 5 bases not matched to a gene; V was cut back by 6 bases and J by 3 bases. The CDR3 sequence is 14 residues long. CDR1 MNHEY and CDR2 SVGAGI come from the germline V gene. The CDR3 loop is CASREGQGYTEAFF. The CDR3 bases are TGTGCCAGCAGAGAGGGACAGGGTTACACTGAAGCTTTCTTT.